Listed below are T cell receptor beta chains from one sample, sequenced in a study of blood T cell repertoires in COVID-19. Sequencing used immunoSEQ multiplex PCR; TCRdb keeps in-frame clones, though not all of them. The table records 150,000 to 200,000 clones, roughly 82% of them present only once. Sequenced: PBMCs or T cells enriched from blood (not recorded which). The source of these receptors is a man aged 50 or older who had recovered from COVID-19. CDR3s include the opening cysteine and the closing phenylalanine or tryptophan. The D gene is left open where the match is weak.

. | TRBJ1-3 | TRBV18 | TGTGCCAGCTCACCCCAGGTTGTGATCTCTGGAAACACCATATATTTT | CASSPQVVISGNTIYF
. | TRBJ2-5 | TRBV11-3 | TGTGCCAGCAGCTCCCAGGGGCGGGCACAAGAGACCCAGTACTTC | CASSSQGRAQETQYF
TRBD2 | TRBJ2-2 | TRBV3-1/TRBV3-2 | TGTGCCAGCAGCAGCGGGAGCGGGGAGCTGTTTTTT | CASSSGSGELFF
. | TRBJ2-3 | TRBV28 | TGTGCCAGCAGCCCTGGCGGGAGCACAGATACGCAGTATTTT | CASSPGGSTDTQYF
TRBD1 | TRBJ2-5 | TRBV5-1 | TGCGCCAGCAGCCGTAGACAGGGGGAAGGAGAGACCCAGTACTTC | CASSRRQGEGETQYF
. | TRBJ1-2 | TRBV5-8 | TGTGCCAGCACCAGACTAGAGGGGTGGAGTGGCTACACCTTC | CASTRLEGWSGYTF
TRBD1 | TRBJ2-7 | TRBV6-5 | TGTGCCAGCAGTCGGACAGGGGCCTCTGAGCAGTACTTC | CASSRTGASEQYF
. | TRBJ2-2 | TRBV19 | TGTGCCAGTATGTTATCCGGGGAAAACGGGGAGCTGTTTTTT | CASMLSGENGELFF
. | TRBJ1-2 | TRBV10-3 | TGTGCCATCAGTGAGACAGGGCTCTCTAACTATGGCTACACCTTC | CAISETGLSNYGYTF
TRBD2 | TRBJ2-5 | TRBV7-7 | TGTGCCAGCAGCCTAGGGTGGGGGGGCCAAGAGACCCAGTACTTC | CASSLGWGGQETQYF
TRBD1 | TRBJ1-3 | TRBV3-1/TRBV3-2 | TGTGCCAGCAGCCGCTCGCAGGGGGCTGGAAACACCATATATTTT | CASSRSQGAGNTIYF